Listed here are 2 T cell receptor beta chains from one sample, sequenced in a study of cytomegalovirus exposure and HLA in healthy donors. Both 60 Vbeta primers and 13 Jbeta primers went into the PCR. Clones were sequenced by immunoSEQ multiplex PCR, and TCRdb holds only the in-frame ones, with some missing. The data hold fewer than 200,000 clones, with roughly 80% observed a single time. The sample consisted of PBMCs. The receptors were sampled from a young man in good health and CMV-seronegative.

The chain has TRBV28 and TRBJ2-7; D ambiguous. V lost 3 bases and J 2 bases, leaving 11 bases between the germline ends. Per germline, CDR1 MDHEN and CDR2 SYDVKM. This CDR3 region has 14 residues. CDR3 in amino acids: CASSFPGAAYEQYF. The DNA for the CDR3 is TGTGCCAGCAGTTTCCCCGGCGCGGCCTACGAGCAGTACTTC.

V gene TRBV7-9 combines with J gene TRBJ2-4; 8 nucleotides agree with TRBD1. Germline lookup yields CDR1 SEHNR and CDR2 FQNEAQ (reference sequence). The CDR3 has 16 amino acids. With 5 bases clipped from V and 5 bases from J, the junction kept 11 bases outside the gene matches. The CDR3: CASSARTGRSQNIQYF. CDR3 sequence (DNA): TGTGCCAGCAGCGCCAGGACAGGGCGAAGTCAAAACATTCAGTACTTC.